The 20 T cell receptor beta chains below were found in one sample sequenced in a study of Tregs in tolerant kidney transplant recipients. Assay used: immunoSEQ multiplex PCR; TCRdb lists only in-frame clones, some missing. The sample records about 240,000 clones, 84% being singletons. The material sequenced was CD4+ T cells from blood. The receptor set was obtained from a human donor in good health.

CDR3 in DNA: TGTGCCAGCAGCTCAGGGAACGTAGTTGCCGGGGAGCTGTTTTTT. It codes for CASSSGNVVAGELFF. The chain uses TRBV11-2 and TRBJ2-2; TRBD1 might be the D (5 bases). There are 15 residues in the CDR3. The germline CDR1 and CDR2 sequences are SGHAT and FQNNGV. Trimming took 4 bases from V and 6 from J, leaving 15 bases between them.

The chain links TRBV10-3 to TRBJ1-2, with D possibly TRBD1 on 5 matching bases. CDR1 and CDR2 (germline): ENHRY, SYGVKD. The V gene lost 6 bases and the J gene lost 8 bases, with 16 bases spanning the gap. The CDR3 length is 13 residues. The CDR3 loop reads CAIREQADRGYTF. The CDR3 DNA reads as TGTGCCATCAGGGAACAGGCGGATCGGGGCTACACCTTC.

The V gene is TRBV29-1, the J gene TRBJ1-3, with D maybe TRBD1 (6 bases). The V and J ends lost 0 bases and 4 bases respectively, with 13 bases between them. The CDR3 length is 15 residues. The V gene's germline CDR1 is SQVTM and CDR2 ANQGSEA. CDR3 region: CSVEDLQGAGNTIYF. The DNA for the CDR3 is TGCAGCGTTGAAGATTTACAGGGTGCAGGAAACACCATATATTTT.

This chain connects TRBV19 to TRBJ2-1, with D perhaps matching TRBD2 (5 bases). Germline V gene sequence: CDR1 LNHDA, CDR2 SQIVND (reference sequence). Trimming took off 5 bases at V and 7 bases at J, with 15 bases between the two ends. CDR3 length: 14 amino acids. This CDR3 reads CASSRGVSVNEQFF. Written as DNA, the CDR3 is TGTGCCAGTAGTCGGGGAGTTAGTGTAAATGAGCAGTTCTTC.

V is TRBV6-1 and J is TRBJ2-7, with D perhaps TRBD2 (6 bases). Germline-derived CDR1 and CDR2 are MNHNS and SASEGT. V was pared by 6 bases and J by 3 bases, with 15 bases between. The CDR3 covers 14 residues. The CDR3 region has the DNA TGTGCCAGCAGGGGAGGCCTAGGGTACTACGAGCAGTACTTC. Amino acids: CASRGGLGYYEQYF.

The J gene is TRBJ1-1, the V gene TRBV11-2, with 9 bases that match TRBD1. The CDR3 consists of 16 residues. The V and J ends lost 4 bases and 4 bases, in that order; junction bases with no gene match: 10. Looked up from germline, CDR1 is SGHAT and CDR2 is FQNNGV. CDR3 nucleotides: TGTGCCAGCAGCTCTACCTACAGGGGGCCCGGCACTGAAGCTTTCTTT. Its translation is CASSSTYRGPGTEAFF.

The chain has TRBV4-1 and TRBJ2-2; 7 bases map to TRBD1. Per germline, CDR1 MGHRA and CDR2 YSYEKL. The J segment lost 3 bases and the V segment lost 2 bases, leaving 12 bases of the junction unmatched. The CDR3 runs 18 residues. The DNA for the CDR3 is TGCGCCAGCAGCCAATCCGCAGGGGGTTCCTTGCACACCGGGGAGCTGTTTTTT. Its translation: CASSQSAGGSLHTGELFF.

This chain uses TRBV18 with TRBJ1-6; D unresolved. The ends were cut back, 6 bases at V and 10 bases at J, with 16 bases in the middle. Germline V gene sequence: CDR1 KGHSH, CDR2 LQKENI. The CDR3 has 14 residues. The CDR3 region has the DNA TGTGCCAGCTCGCTCCAGTCAGAGAGGTCACCCCTCCACTTT. Its translation: CASSLQSERSPLHF.

The V and J genes are TRBV10-1 and TRBJ2-7, with D uncertain. Germline CDR1 is WNHNN and CDR2 is SYGVQD (reference sequence). V lost 2 bases, J lost 3 bases, and 5 bases lay in between. The CDR3 covers 12 residues. The CDR3 here is CASSEAGYEQYF. CDR3 in DNA: TGCGCCAGCAGTGAGGCCGGCTACGAGCAGTACTTC.

This clone was detected only a few times. This chain uses TRBV7-8 with TRBJ2-7, with 10 positions matching TRBD2. The germline gives CDR1 SGHVS, CDR2 FQNEAQ. The CDR3 loop spans 17 amino acids. V was pared by 2 bases and J by 1 base, with 8 bases of the junction left unmatched. The CDR3 sequence: CASSLNIASGGSYEQYF. DNA for the CDR3: TGTGCCAGCAGCTTAAATATCGCTAGCGGGGGATCCTACGAGCAGTACTTC.

The gene calls are TRBV5-1 and TRBJ1-5; no definite D call. The CDR3 length is 13 residues. Trimming stripped 5 bases from V and 1 base from J, with 7 bases between. Germline V CDR1 and CDR2: SGHRS, YFSETQ. The CDR3 DNA reads TGCGCCAGCAGTACCGTCAGCAATCAGCCCCAGCATTTT. Translating gives CASSTVSNQPQHF.

The rearrangement joins TRBV18 to TRBJ2-7; 12 bases fit TRBD2. The CDR3 runs to 14 residues. In germline, CDR1 is KGHSH, CDR2 LQKENI. Germline trimming cut 5 bases from V and 7 bases from J; bases unmatched to any gene: 6. The CDR3 loop reads CASSSGLAGWEQYF. DNA for the CDR3: TGTGCCAGCTCAAGTGGACTAGCGGGATGGGAGCAGTACTTC.

The chain recombines TRBV5-1 with TRBJ2-3, with a possible D match to TRBD2 (6 bases). Trimming stripped 0 bases from V and 3 bases from J, with 8 bases between. This CDR3 has 14 residues. From germline, CDR1 is SGHRS and CDR2 YFSETQ. CDR3 residues: CASSLARETDTQYF. The CDR3 DNA sequence: TGCGCCAGCAGCTTGGCCCGGGAGACAGATACGCAGTATTTT.

This chain connects TRBV6-1 to TRBJ2-5, with 7 bases that match TRBD1. V was pared by 5 bases and J by 5 bases, with 11 bases of the junction left unmatched. Germline CDR1 is MNHNS and CDR2 is SASEGT. This CDR3 spans 15 amino acids. CDR3 protein: CASSHQDRSRETQYF. CDR3 DNA: TGTGCCAGCAGTCACCAGGACAGGAGTAGGGAGACCCAGTACTTC.

The chain combines TRBV2 with TRBJ1-1, with 9 bases that match TRBD1. The CDR3 sequence is 16 residues long. Germline CDR1 and CDR2: SNHLY and FYNNEI. V trimming: 2 bases; J trimming: 1 base; junction bases outside the gene matches: 5. CDR3 loop: CASSERGGQGNTEAFF. DNA of the CDR3: TGTGCCAGCAGTGAAAGGGGGGGACAGGGGAACACTGAAGCTTTCTTT.

The rearrangement uses TRBV9 and TRBJ2-7, with D possibly matching TRBD2 (6 bases). The CDR3 runs 14 residues. The V gene's germline CDR1 is SGDLS and CDR2 YYNGEE. Trimming shortened V by 4 bases and J by 0 bases, and 11 bases separated the two germline ends. CDR3 region: CASSPTGGSYEQYF. CDR3 nucleotides: TGTGCCAGCAGCCCTACCGGGGGCTCCTACGAGCAGTACTTC.

The chain couples TRBV15 to TRBJ2-2; TRBD1 might be the D (7 bases). Trimming removed 7 bases from V and 7 bases from J, with 31 bases in between. The CDR3 spans 19 residues. Germline lookup yields CDR1 LNHNV and CDR2 YYDKDF (reference sequence). CDR3 nucleotides: TGTGCCACCACCCAGCAGGGGGGCAATCGGGTTAGTGGTAACGGGGAGCTGTTTTTT. It is translated as CATTQQGGNRVSGNGELFF.

V usage is TRBV14 and J usage is TRBJ2-2; 7 bases fit TRBD1. The CDR3 has 14 residues. The J segment lost 3 bases and the V segment lost 6 bases, leaving 4 bases of the junction unmatched. Germline CDR1 reads SGHDN; CDR2 reads FVKESK. This CDR3 reads CASRRGPDTGELFF. The CDR3 DNA sequence: TGTGCCAGCAGGAGGGGGCCGGACACCGGGGAGCTGTTTTTT.

This clone was picked up a small number of times. DNA of the CDR3: TGTGCCTGGAGTGAGGACATCTATCAGCCCCAGCATTTT. This encodes CAWSEDIYQPQHF. The chain joins TRBV30 to TRBJ1-5; possible D gene TRBD1, 5 bases. The germline V gene has CDR1 GTSNPN and CDR2 SVGIG (reference sequence). CDR3 length equals 13 residues. V lost 1 base and J lost 5, with 9 bases in between.

The gene calls are TRBV7-2 and TRBJ2-3; TRBD2 agrees at 8 bases. Germline V gene data show CDR1 as SGHTA and CDR2 as FQGNSA. The CDR3 consists of 15 residues. J lost 0 bases, V lost 6 bases, and 5 bases had no gene match. The CDR3 bases are TGTGCCAGCAGTCAGACTAGCGTCAGCACAGATACGCAGTATTTT. Its translation is CASSQTSVSTDTQYF. The variable domain in full, completed from reference TRBV7-2 and TRBJ2-3, reads GAGVSQSPSNKVTEKGKDVELRCDPISGHTALYWYRQSLGQGLEFLIYFQGNSAPDKSGLPSDRFSAERTGGSVSTLTIQRTQQEDSAVYLCASSQTSVSTDTQYFGPGTRLTVL.